These 15 T cell receptor beta chains originate from one sample sequenced in a study of T cell responses to AZD1222 COVID-19 vaccine. Clones were sequenced by immunoSEQ multiplex PCR, and TCRdb holds only the in-frame ones, with some missing. The sample includes roughly 170,000 clones, roughly 94% seen only once; the top ten take under 2%. The starting material was peripheral blood, obtained 28 days after the second AZD1222 dose. The receptors originated from an adult who received the AZD1222 COVID-19 vaccine.

J is TRBJ1-2 and V is TRBV11-3; D is uncertain. V lost 2 bases, J lost 0 bases, and 10 bases lay in between. The CDR3 has 15 residues. Germline values: CDR1 SGHNT, CDR2 YENEEA. The CDR3 DNA reads as TGTGCCAGCAGCTTACTCCGGGCCTCTAACTATGGCTACACCTTC. It specifies CASSLLRASNYGYTF.

The chain is built from TRBV2 and TRBJ1-4, with TRBD1 identical over 8 bases. The CDR3 is made up of 12 amino acids. V lost 4 bases, J lost 17 bases, and 9 bases stayed unmatched. Germline lookup yields CDR1 SNHLY and CDR2 FYNNEI. The CDR3, as DNA: TGTGCCAGCAGTGCAGACCTGGACAGGGTTTTTTTT. It encodes CASSADLDRVFF.

The chain combines TRBV5-1 with TRBJ1-1; D possibly corresponds to TRBD1 (6 bases). V lost 5 bases, J lost 0 bases, and 14 bases lay in between. CDR3 length equals 15 residues. CDR1 and CDR2 from the germline V gene are SGHRS and YFSETQ. The CDR3 DNA reads as TGCGCCAGCAGTCCCCCACAGGGTATGAACACTGAAGCTTTCTTT. The encoded protein is CASSPPQGMNTEAFF.

The chain carries TRBV25-1 and TRBJ2-3; D ambiguous. This CDR3 contains 15 residues. Trimming took off 5 bases at V and 1 base at J, with 13 bases between the two ends. Germline V gene lookup returns CDR1 MGHDK and CDR2 SYGVNS. This chain's CDR3 is CASSPRTSGTDTQYF. The CDR3, as DNA: TGTGCCAGCAGTCCACGGACCTCTGGCACAGATACGCAGTATTTT.

This clone was picked up one time. The chain carries TRBV6-5 and TRBJ2-7; D tentatively reads TRBD1 or TRBD2 (5 bases each). CDR1 MNHEY and CDR2 SVGAGI come from the germline V gene. The CDR3 loop spans 14 amino acids. V lost 6 bases to trimming and J lost 0 bases, with 12 bases between them. The CDR3 nucleotides read TGTGCCAGCAGGCTTGAGGGGTACTCCTACGAGCAGTACTTC. Amino acid sequence: CASRLEGYSYEQYF.

This clone was seen a single time. V gene TRBV21-1 combines with J gene TRBJ1-2. TRBV21-1 is listed as a pseudogene. The CDR3 totals 15 residues. Written as DNA, the CDR3 is TGTGCCAGCAGCAATGGGGCCCTGGGGGGCCTTAGGAACACCTTC. Its protein product is CASSNGALGGLRNTF.

The V and J genes are TRBV9 and TRBJ1-6; 7 bases fit TRBD1. Trimming took 3 bases from V and 9 from J; bases not matched to a gene: 6. From germline, CDR1 is SGDLS and CDR2 YYNGEE. The CDR3 totals 14 residues. This CDR3 reads CASSAQGEGSPLHF. The CDR3 DNA follows: TGTGCCAGCAGCGCGCAGGGGGAGGGTTCACCCCTCCACTTT. The full variable domain, in which reference TRBV9 and TRBJ1-6 provide the parts outside the CDR3, is DSGVTQTPKHLITATGQRVTLRCSPRSGDLSVYWYQQSLDQGLQFLIQYYNGEERAKGNILERFSAQQFPDLHSELNLSSLELGDSALYFCASSAQGEGSPLHFGNGTRLTVT.

The V gene is TRBV18, the J gene TRBJ2-3; 8 bases map to TRBD1. The germline V gene has CDR1 KGHSH and CDR2 LQKENI. The CDR3 loop spans 15 amino acids. The J segment lost 3 bases and the V segment lost 3 bases, leaving 5 bases of the junction unmatched. CDR3 sequence reads: CASSPDRAVTDTQYF. CDR3 in DNA: TGTGCCAGCTCACCGGACAGGGCTGTGACAGATACGCAGTATTTT. The full variable domain, its missing parts supplied by reference TRBV18 and TRBJ2-3, is NAGVMQNPRHLVRRRGQEARLRCSPMKGHSHVYWYRQLPEEGLKFMVYLQKENIIDESGMPKERFSAEFPKEGPSILRIQQVVRGDSAAYFCASSPDRAVTDTQYFGPGTRLTVL.

The J gene is TRBJ2-7, the V gene TRBV6-5; tentative D call: TRBD1 (5 bases). The CDR3 runs 14 residues. The V and J ends lost 5 bases and 6 bases respectively, with 17 bases between them. CDR1 MNHEY and CDR2 SVGAGI come from the germline V gene. CDR3 region: CASSPKGQGGEQYF. CDR3 DNA sequence: TGTGCCAGCAGTCCGAAGGGGCAGGGCGGCGAGCAGTACTTC.

This clone was seen a single time. The chain employs TRBV5-6 and TRBJ2-7; a weak D match, TRBD1 (6 bases). This CDR3 has 15 amino acids. V lost 0 bases and J lost 0, with 10 bases in between. Germline-derived CDR1 and CDR2 are SGHDT and YYEEEE. The CDR3 DNA reads as TGTGCCAGCAGCTTGGACGGCAGGGGCTCCTACGAGCAGTACTTC. It translates to CASSLDGRGSYEQYF.

The rearrangement uses TRBV28 and TRBJ2-1; D gene ambiguous. The CDR3 is 13 amino acids. Germline V lookup: CDR1 MDHEN, CDR2 SYDVKM. Trimming left V 3 bases short and J 9 bases short, with 12 bases between. This CDR3 reads CASSFSMVSEQFF. CDR3 in DNA: TGTGCCAGCAGTTTTTCGATGGTCAGTGAGCAGTTCTTC.

This chain uses TRBV27 with TRBJ1-6, with TRBD1 as a possible D gene (6 bases). CDR3 size: 14 residues. V was shortened by 4 bases and J by 10 bases, with 14 bases between the two germline ends. Looked up from germline, CDR1 is MNHEY and CDR2 is SMNVEV (reference sequence). CDR3 coding DNA: TGTGCCAGCAGTTCGTACGGGGGGCTGTCACCCCTCCACTTT. Encoded protein: CASSSYGGLSPLHF.

The rearrangement joins TRBV5-5 to TRBJ2-3; a possible D gene is TRBD1 (5 bases). Between the trimmed V and J ends, which lost 0 bases and 2 bases, there was a span of 10 bases. This CDR3 contains 15 residues. CDR1 SGHKS and CDR2 YYEKEE come from the germline V gene (reference sequence). Here the CDR3 DNA reads TGTGCCAGCAGCTTGGGGTGGGGCAACACAGATACGCAGTATTTT. As protein: CASSLGWGNTDTQYF.

The chain's CDR3 is CASSLDFTGLIYNSPLHF. The CDR3 DNA follows: TGTGCCAGCAGCTTAGATTTTACAGGGCTTATCTATAATTCACCCCTCCACTTT. The J gene is TRBJ1-6, the V gene TRBV7-8, with D possibly TRBD1 on 6 matching bases. V was shortened by 1 base and J by 3 bases, with 16 bases between the two germline ends. Germline assignment: CDR1 SGHVS and CDR2 FQNEAQ. The CDR3 runs to 18 residues. The full variable domain, with the rest looked up from reference TRBV7-8 and TRBJ1-6, is GAGVSQSPRYKVAKRGQDVALRCDPISGHVSLFWYQQALGQGPEFLTYFQNEAQLDKSGLPSDRFFAERPEGSVSTLKIQRTQQEDSAVYLCASSLDFTGLIYNSPLHFGNGTRLTVT.

The CDR3 protein is CAISFGLAVSYEQYF. DNA of the CDR3: TGTGCCATCAGCTTTGGACTAGCGGTCTCCTACGAGCAGTACTTC. The chain recombines TRBV10-3 with TRBJ2-7, with TRBD2 matching over 10 bases. The CDR3 is 15 amino acids. Unmatched junction bases numbered 5, after V lost 6 bases and J lost 0 bases. Germline assignment: CDR1 ENHRY and CDR2 SYGVKD.